This paragraph reports one TCR beta chain. What it binds is not known. This sample is part of a study of OX40 agonist ivuxolimab in advanced cancers. Study results and caveats: Antigen specificity of clonally expanded peripheral T cells was not established.

From germline, CDR1 is LNHDA and CDR2 SQIVND (reference sequence). V shed 5 bases, J shed 0 bases, and the junction held 7 bases outside the gene matches. There are 16 residues in the CDR3. Profiling relied on immunoSEQ multiplex PCR, and the TCRdb table lists in-frame clones only, not all of them. Of 70,000 or so clones listed, more than 85% are singletons. This TCR was sampled from an adult with an advanced solid tumor such as melanoma, head and neck, liver or kidney cancer. This sequence joins TRBV19 and TRBJ2-7, with 10 bases that match TRBD1. Material: CD4+ or CD8+ T cells sorted from blood, obtained in a trial of the OX40 agonist ivuxolimab. For the CDR3, the DNA is TGTGCCAGTAGTCCAGGGGGACAGGGGAGCTCCTACGAGCAGTACTTC. Its translation: CASSPGGQGSSYEQYF.